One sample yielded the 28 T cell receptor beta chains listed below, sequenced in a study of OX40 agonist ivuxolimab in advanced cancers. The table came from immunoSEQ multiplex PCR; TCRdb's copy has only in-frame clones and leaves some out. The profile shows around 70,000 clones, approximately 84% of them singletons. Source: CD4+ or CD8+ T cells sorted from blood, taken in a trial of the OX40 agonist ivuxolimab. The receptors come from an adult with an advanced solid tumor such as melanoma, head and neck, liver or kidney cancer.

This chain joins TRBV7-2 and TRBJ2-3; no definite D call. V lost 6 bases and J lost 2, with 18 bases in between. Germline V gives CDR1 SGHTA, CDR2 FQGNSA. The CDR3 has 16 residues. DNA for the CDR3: TGTGCCAGCAGTAACCTCGGCCCGCGCTACACAGATACGCAGTATTTT. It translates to CASSNLGPRYTDTQYF.

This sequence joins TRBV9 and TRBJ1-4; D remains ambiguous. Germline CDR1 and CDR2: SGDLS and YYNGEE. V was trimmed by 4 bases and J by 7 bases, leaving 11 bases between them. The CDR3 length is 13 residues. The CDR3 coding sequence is TGTGCCAGCAGCCTGCGCCGGGGTGAAAAACTGTTTTTT. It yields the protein CASSLRRGEKLFF.

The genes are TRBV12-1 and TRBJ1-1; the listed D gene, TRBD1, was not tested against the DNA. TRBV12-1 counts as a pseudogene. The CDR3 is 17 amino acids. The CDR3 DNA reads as TGTGCCAGCAGCTTTGCTAACAGGGACGATGGGAACACTGAAGCTTTCTTT. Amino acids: CASSFANRDDGNTEAFF.

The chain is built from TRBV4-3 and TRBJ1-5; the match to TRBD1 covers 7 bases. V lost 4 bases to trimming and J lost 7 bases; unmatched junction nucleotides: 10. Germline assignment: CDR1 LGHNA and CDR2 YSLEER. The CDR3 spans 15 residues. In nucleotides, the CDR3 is TGCGCCAGCAGCCCCCAAATACAGGGGAAACAGCCCCAGCATTTT. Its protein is CASSPQIQGKQPQHF.

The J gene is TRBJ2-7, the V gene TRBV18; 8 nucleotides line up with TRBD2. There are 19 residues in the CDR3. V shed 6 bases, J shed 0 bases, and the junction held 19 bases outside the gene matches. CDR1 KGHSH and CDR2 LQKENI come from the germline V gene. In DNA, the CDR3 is TGTGCCAGCTCGGCCACTAGCGGCAACGAGAGAGGTAACTCCTACGAGCAGTACTTC. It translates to CASSATSGNERGNSYEQYF.

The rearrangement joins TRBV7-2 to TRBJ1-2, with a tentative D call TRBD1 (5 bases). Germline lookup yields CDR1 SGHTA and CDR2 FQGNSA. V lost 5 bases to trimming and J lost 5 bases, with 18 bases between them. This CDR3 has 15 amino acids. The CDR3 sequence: CASSLIQDRRYGYTF. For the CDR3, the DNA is TGTGCCAGCAGCCTCATACAGGATCGTCGATATGGCTACACCTTC.

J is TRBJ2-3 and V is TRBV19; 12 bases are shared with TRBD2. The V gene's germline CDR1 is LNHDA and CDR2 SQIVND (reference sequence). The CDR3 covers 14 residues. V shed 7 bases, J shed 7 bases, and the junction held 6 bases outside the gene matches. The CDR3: CASTRTSGTNTQYF. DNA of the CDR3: TGTGCCAGTACCCGGACTAGCGGGACTAATACGCAGTATTTT.

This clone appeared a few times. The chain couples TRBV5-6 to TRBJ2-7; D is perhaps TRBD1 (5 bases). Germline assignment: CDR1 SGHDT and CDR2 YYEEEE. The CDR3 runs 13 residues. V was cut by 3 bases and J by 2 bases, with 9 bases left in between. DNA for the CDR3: TGTGCCAGCAGCTCCGGACAAACCTACGAGCAGTACTTC. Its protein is CASSSGQTYEQYF.

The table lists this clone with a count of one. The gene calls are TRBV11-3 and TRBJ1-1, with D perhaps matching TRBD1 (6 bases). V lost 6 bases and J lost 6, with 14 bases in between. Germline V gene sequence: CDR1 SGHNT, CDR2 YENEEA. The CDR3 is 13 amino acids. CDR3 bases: TGTGCCAGCAGAAATTTGGGGGGCTCTGAAGCTTTCTTT. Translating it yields CASRNLGGSEAFF.

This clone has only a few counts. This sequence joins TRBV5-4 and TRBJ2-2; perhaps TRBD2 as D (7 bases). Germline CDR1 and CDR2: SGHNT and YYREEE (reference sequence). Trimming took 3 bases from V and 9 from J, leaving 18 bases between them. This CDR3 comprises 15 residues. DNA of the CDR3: TGTGCCAGCAGCTCCTTTTCGGGGGGCGGGAGGGAGCTGTTTTTT. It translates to CASSSFSGGGRELFF. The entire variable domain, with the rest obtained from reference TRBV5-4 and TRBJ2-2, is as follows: ETGVTQSPTHLIKTRGQQVTLRCSSQSGHNTVSWYQQALGQGPQFIFQYYREEENGRGNFPPRFSGLQFPNYSSELNVNALELDDSALYLCASSSFSGGGRELFFGEGSRLTVL.

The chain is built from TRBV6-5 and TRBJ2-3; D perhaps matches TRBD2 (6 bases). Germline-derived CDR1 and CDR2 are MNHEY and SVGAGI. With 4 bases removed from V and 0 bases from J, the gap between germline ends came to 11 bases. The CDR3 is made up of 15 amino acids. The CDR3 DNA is TGTGCCAGCAGTTCGGGAGCGTTCAGCACAGATACGCAGTATTTT. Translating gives CASSSGAFSTDTQYF.

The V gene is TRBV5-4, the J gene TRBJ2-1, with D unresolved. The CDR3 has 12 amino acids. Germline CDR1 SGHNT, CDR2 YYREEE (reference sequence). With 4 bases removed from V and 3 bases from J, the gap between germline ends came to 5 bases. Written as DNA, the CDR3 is TGTGCCAGCAGCCTAGACTACAATGAGCAGTTCTTC. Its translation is CASSLDYNEQFF.

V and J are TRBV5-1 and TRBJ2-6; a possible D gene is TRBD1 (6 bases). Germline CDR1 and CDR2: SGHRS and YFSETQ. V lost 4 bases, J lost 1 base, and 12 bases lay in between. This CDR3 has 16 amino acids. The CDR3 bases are TGCGCCAGCAGCGAATTACAGGGTTCTGGGGCCAACGTCCTGACTTTC. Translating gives CASSELQGSGANVLTF.

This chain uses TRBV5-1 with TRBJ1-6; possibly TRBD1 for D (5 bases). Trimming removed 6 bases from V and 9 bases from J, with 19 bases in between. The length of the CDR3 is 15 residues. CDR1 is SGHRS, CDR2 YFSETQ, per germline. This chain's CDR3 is CASTREWGVSSPLHF. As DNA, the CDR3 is TGCGCCAGCACCCGGGAGTGGGGGGTGAGTTCACCCCTCCACTTT. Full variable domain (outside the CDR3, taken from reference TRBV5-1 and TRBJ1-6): KAGVTQTPRYLIKTRGQQVTLSCSPISGHRSVSWYQQTPGQGLQFLFEYFSETQRNKGNFPGRFSGRQFSNSRSEMNVSTLELGDSALYLCASTREWGVSSPLHFGNGTRLTVT.

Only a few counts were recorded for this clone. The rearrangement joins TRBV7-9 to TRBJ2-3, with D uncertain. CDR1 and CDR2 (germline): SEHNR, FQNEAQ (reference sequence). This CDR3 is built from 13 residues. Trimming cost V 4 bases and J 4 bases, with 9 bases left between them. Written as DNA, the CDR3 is TGTGCCAGCAGCTCTCCCGTAGCAGATACGCAGTATTTT. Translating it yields CASSSPVADTQYF.

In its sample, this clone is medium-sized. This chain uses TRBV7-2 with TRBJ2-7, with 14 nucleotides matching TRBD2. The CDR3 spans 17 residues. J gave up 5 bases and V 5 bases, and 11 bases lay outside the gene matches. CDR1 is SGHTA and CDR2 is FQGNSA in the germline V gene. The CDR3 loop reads CASSPTLGLAGGDEQYF. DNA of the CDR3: TGTGCCAGCAGCCCAACCTTAGGACTAGCGGGAGGAGACGAGCAGTACTTC.

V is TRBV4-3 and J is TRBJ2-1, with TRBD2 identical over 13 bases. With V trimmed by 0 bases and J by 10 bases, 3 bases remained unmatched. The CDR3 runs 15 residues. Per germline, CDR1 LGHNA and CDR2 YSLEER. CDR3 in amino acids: CASSQDRTSGSEQFF. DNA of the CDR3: TGCGCCAGCAGCCAAGACCGGACTAGCGGGAGCGAGCAGTTCTTC.

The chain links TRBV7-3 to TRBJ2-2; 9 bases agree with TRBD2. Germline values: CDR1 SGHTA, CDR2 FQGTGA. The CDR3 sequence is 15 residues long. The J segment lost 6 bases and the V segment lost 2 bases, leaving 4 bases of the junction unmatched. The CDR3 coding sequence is TGTGCCAGCAGCTTATCATTAGCGGGAGCCGGGGAGCTGTTTTTT. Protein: CASSLSLAGAGELFF.

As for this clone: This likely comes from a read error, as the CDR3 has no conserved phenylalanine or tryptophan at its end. The CDR3 is CASSLGAGGPPIEQYL. CDR3 nucleotides: TGCGCCAGCAGCTTGGGGGCGGGAGGACCCCCCATCGAGCAGTACCTC. The J gene is TRBJ2-7, the V gene TRBV5-1; 8 nucleotides match TRBD2. There are 16 residues in the CDR3. Per germline, CDR1 SGHRS and CDR2 YFSETQ. The junction had 11 bases not matched to a gene; V was cut back by 0 bases and J by 6 bases.

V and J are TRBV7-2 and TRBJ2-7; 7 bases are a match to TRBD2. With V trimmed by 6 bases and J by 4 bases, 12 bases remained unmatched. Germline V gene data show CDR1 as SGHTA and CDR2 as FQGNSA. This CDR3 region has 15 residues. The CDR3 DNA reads TGTGCCAGCAGTCCTGGGGGGGACTCCAGTTACGAGCAGTACTTC. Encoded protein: CASSPGGDSSYEQYF.

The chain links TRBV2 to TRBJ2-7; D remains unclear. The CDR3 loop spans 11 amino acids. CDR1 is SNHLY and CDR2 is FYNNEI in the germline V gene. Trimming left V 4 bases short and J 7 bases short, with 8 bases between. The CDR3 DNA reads TGTGCCAGCAGTGGCGGAATTGAGCAGTACTTC. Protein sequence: CASSGGIEQYF.

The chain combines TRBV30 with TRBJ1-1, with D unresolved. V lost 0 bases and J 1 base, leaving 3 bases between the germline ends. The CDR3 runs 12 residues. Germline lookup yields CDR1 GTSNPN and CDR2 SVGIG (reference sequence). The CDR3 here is CAWSVRNTEAFF. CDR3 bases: TGTGCCTGGAGTGTACGGAACACTGAAGCTTTCTTT. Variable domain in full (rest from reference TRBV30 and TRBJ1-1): SQTIHQWPATLVQPVGSPLSLECTVEGTSNPNLYWYRQAAGRGLQLLFYSVGIGQISSEVPQNLSASRPQDRQFILSSKKLLLSDSGFYLCAWSVRNTEAFFGQGTRLTVV.

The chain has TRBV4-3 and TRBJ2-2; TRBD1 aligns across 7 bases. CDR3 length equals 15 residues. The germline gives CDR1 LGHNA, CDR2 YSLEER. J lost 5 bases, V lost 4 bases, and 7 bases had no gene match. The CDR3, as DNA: TGCGCCAGCAGCCGCGACAGGGTTTTTACCGGGGAGCTGTTTTTT. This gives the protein CASSRDRVFTGELFF.

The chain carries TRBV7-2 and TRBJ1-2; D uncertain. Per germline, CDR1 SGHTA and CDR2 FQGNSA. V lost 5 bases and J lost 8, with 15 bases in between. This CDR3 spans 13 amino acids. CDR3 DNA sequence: TGTGCCAGCAGCCCCGAATTAGGAGGCGGCTACACCTTC. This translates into CASSPELGGGYTF.

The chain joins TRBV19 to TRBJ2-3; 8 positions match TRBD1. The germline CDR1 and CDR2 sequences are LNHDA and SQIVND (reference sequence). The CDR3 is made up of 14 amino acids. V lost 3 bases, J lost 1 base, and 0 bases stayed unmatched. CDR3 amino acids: CASSMTGGTDTQYF. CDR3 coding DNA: TGTGCCAGTAGTATGACAGGGGGCACAGATACGCAGTATTTT.

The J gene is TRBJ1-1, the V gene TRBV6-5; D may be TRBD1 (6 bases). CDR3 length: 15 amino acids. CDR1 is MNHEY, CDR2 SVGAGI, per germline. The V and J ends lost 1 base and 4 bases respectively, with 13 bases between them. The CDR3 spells CASSYWGGLATEAFF. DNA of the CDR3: TGTGCCAGCAGTTACTGGGGGGGGCTGGCCACTGAAGCTTTCTTT.

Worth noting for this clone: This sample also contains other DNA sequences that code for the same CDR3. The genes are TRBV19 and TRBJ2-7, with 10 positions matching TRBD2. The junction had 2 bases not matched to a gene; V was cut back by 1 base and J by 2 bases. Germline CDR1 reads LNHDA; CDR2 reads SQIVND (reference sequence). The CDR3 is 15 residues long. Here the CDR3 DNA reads TGTGCCAGTAGTATAGGGACTAGCGGTACCTACGAGCAGTACTTC. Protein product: CASSIGTSGTYEQYF.

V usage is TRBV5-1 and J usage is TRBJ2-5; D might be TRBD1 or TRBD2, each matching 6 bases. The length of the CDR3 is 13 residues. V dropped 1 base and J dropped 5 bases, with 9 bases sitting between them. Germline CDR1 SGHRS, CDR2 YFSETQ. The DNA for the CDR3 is TGCGCCAGCAGCTTGAGGGGGAGGGAGACCCAGTACTTC. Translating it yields CASSLRGRETQYF.